These T cell receptor beta chains were read from a single sample in a study of cytomegalovirus exposure and HLA in healthy donors. Clones were read by immunoSEQ multiplex PCR, and TCRdb kept only the in-frame ones, dropping some. The sample comprises under 70,000 clones, about 73% of which are singletons, and roughly a fifth rests with the top ten. Sequences were obtained from PBMCs. These receptor sequences come from a woman aged 60-75 years in good health and CMV-seropositive. The CDR3 runs from the conserved cysteine through the conserved F or W. The D gene is left open where the match is weak. The size of a clone is reported for some rows only, either as once, few or many, or as a class for expanded clones.

D	V	J	size	CDR3	DNA
TRBD1	TRBV18	TRBJ1-3	NA	CASSPSNRGTTGNTIYF	TGTGCCAGCTCACCCTCAAACAGGGGAACAACTGGAAACACCATATATTTT
TRBD1	TRBV5-5	TRBJ2-2	NA	CASSLGQGAGELFF	TGTGCCAGCAGCTTGGGACAGGGGGCCGGGGAGCTGTTTTTT
NA	TRBV7-3	TRBJ1-1	NA	CASSLSGGPNTEAFF	TGTGCCAGCAGCTTAAGTGGGGGCCCGAACACTGAAGCTTTCTTT
TRBD1	TRBV10-3	TRBJ2-5	few	CAISRDRAVETQYF	TGTGCCATCAGCCGGGACAGGGCGGTAGAGACCCAGTACTTC
NA	TRBV30	TRBJ2-1	NA	CAWSVQAGINEQFF	TGTGCCTGGAGCGTTCAGGCGGGGATCAATGAGCAGTTCTTC
TRBD1	TRBV9	TRBJ1-1	NA	CASSVRTGGTEAFF	TGTGCCAGCAGCGTCCGGACAGGTGGTACTGAAGCTTTCTTT
NA	TRBV2	TRBJ1-6	NA	CASSAGGSHSPLHF	TGTGCCAGCAGTGCTGGGGGCAGCCACTCACCCCTCCACTTT
NA	TRBV27	TRBJ2-3	NA	CASSIDGQRGNTQYF	TGTGCCAGCAGCATAGACGGACAAAGGGGGAATACGCAGTATTTT
TRBD2	TRBV5-8	TRBJ2-3	NA	CASSAPGLRSTDTQYF	TGTGCCAGCAGCGCTCCGGGACTACGGAGCACAGATACGCAGTATTTT
NA	TRBV19	TRBJ1-5	once	CASSETNQGQPQHF	TGTGCCAGTAGTGAGACCAACCAGGGTCAGCCCCAGCATTTT
TRBD2	TRBV2	TRBJ2-7	once	CASSGSGAPTDEQYF	TGTGCCAGCAGCGGTAGCGGGGCCCCCACCGACGAGCAGTACTTC
TRBD1	TRBV5-6	TRBJ2-7	NA	CASSFWTGGFTYEQYF	TGTGCCAGCAGCTTCTGGACAGGGGGCTTTACCTACGAGCAGTACTTC
NA	TRBV2	TRBJ1-2	NA	CASSLDSFDYTF	TGTGCCAGCAGCCTGGACAGTTTTGACTACACCTTC
TRBD1	TRBV7-6	TRBJ1-1	NA	CASSSTTGATEAFF	TGTGCCAGCAGCTCTACAACAGGGGCGACTGAAGCTTTCTTT
NA	TRBV11-2	TRBJ2-2	NA	CASSLDPLNTGELFF	TGTGCCAGCAGCTTAGATCCCCTTAACACCGGGGAGCTGTTTTTT
NA	TRBV7-8	TRBJ2-5	few	CASSLSRVQETQYF	TGTGCCAGCAGCTTATCTCGGGTTCAAGAGACCCAGTACTTC
NA	TRBV5-1	TRBJ1-2	NA	CASSLETPADGYTF	TGCGCCAGCAGCTTGGAAACCCCGGCGGATGGCTACACCTTC
TRBD1	TRBV7-2	TRBJ1-2	once	CASSGLGQGNYGYTF	TGTGCCAGCAGCGGACTAGGACAGGGGAACTATGGCTACACCTTC
NA	TRBV11-3	TRBJ2-7	NA	CASSPEEASGEQYF	TGTGCCAGCAGCCCCGAGGAGGCATCCGGCGAGCAGTACTTC
NA	TRBV5-1	TRBJ1-1	NA	CASSLAGDTEAFF	TGCGCCAGCAGCTTGGCCGGGGACACTGAAGCTTTCTTT
NA	TRBV19	TRBJ1-3	NA	CASTAGTYKGNTIYF	TGTGCCAGTACCGCCGGGACATACAAGGGAAACACCATATATTTT
NA	TRBV4-2	TRBJ2-5	NA	CASSQDGNSAVETQYF	TGTGCCAGCAGCCAAGATGGGAATAGCGCGGTGGAGACCCAGTACTTC
TRBD1	TRBV6-6	TRBJ2-3	few	CASSYSDDRVGDTQYF	TGTGCCAGCAGTTACTCCGACGACAGGGTAGGAGATACGCAGTATTTT
TRBD2	TRBV6-5	TRBJ2-1	NA	CASSYLRGDEQFF	TGTGCCAGCAGTTACTTGCGGGGGGATGAGCAGTTCTTC
TRBD1	TRBV5-1	TRBJ1-1	NA	CASSLKGAGGFNTEAFF	TGCGCCAGCAGCTTGAAAGGGGCAGGGGGCTTTAACACTGAAGCTTTCTTT
NA	TRBV18	TRBJ1-3	NA	CASSPTARGNTIYF	TGTGCCAGCTCCCCGACAGCCCGTGGAAACACCATATATTTT
TRBD1	TRBV6-5	TRBJ2-7	NA	CASSYSRQGHYEQYF	TGTGCCAGCAGTTACTCGAGACAGGGACACTACGAGCAGTACTTC
TRBD2	TRBV6-1	TRBJ2-7	NA	CATLGLAGKGYEQYF	TGTGCCACCTTAGGACTAGCGGGGAAGGGCTACGAGCAGTACTTC
NA	TRBV30	TRBJ1-5	NA	CAWSRDTNQPQHF	TGTGCCTGGAGTAGGGACACGAATCAGCCCCAGCATTTT
NA	TRBV11-2	TRBJ2-3	NA	CASSFGLLSTDTQYF	TGTGCCAGCAGCTTCGGACTCTTAAGCACAGATACGCAGTATTTT
TRBD2	TRBV9	TRBJ2-7	few	CASSKGAGVSYEQYF	TGTGCCAGCTCCAAAGGAGCGGGGGTATCCTACGAGCAGTACTTC
NA	TRBV19	TRBJ1-3	NA	CVSRPVSSGNTIYF	TGTGTCAGTAGGCCAGTCTCTTCTGGAAACACCATATATTTT
TRBD1	TRBV28	TRBJ1-2	NA	CATNSPGQGRSGYTF	TGTGCCACCAATTCCCCGGGACAGGGAAGAAGTGGCTACACCTTC
NA	TRBV6-5	TRBJ1-6	NA	CASSYSSRASNSPLHF	TGTGCCAGCAGTTACTCGAGCAGGGCGAGTAATTCACCCCTCCACTTT
NA	TRBV9	TRBJ2-3	NA	CASSVGEGAPSTDTQYF	TGTGCCAGCAGCGTAGGGGAAGGGGCTCCTAGCACAGATACGCAGTATTTT
TRBD1	TRBV7-8	TRBJ1-5	NA	CASSSVGQGARDQPQHF	TGTGCCAGCAGTTCAGTGGGACAGGGGGCTCGGGATCAGCCCCAGCATTTT
TRBD1	TRBV18	TRBJ1-6	NA	CASSPNRGDNSPLHF	TGTGCCAGCTCACCAAACAGGGGGGATAATTCACCCCTCCACTTT
NA	TRBV7-2	TRBJ1-3	NA	CASSPGGVVSGNTIYF	TGTGCCAGCAGTCCGGGGGGGGTAGTCTCTGGAAACACCATATATTTT
TRBD2	TRBV7-7	TRBJ2-2	NA	CASSPDVAGFTGELFF	TGTGCTAGCAGCCCAGATGTAGCGGGGTTCACCGGGGAGCTGTTTTTT
TRBD1	TRBV7-9	TRBJ2-7	few	CASSLTGVIYEQYF	TGTGCCAGCAGCTTGACAGGGGTTATCTACGAGCAGTACTTC
NA	TRBV30	TRBJ1-1	NA	CAWSVAGNTEAFF	TGTGCCTGGAGTGTAGCCGGGAACACTGAAGCTTTCTTT
TRBD2	TRBV7-9	TRBJ2-5	once	CASSLSGGETQYF	TGTGCCAGCAGCTTATCCGGGGGGGAGACCCAGTACTTC
NA	TRBV19	TRBJ1-4	once	CASSIWPTNEKLFF	TGTGCCAGTAGTATATGGCCAACTAATGAAAAACTGTTTTTT
NA	TRBV27	TRBJ1-1	NA	CASSRTDYTEAFF	TGTGCCAGCAGTAGGACTGACTACACTGAAGCTTTCTTT
TRBD1	TRBV7-9	TRBJ2-5	NA	CASSSGQPGETQYF	TGTGCCAGCAGCTCGGGACAGCCCGGGGAGACCCAGTACTTC
NA	TRBV18	TRBJ1-1	few	CASSPPKGEGVAAFF	TGTGCCAGCTCCCCGCCCAAGGGCGAGGGGGTGGCGGCTTTCTTT
NA	TRBV29-1	TRBJ2-5	NA	CSGGHPGETQYF	TGCAGCGGGGGACATCCTGGGGAGACCCAGTACTTC
TRBD2	TRBV11-2	TRBJ2-5	NA	CASSLAVGLAGGLETQYF	TGTGCCAGCAGCTTAGCAGTTGGGCTAGCGGGGGGTCTGGAGACCCAGTACTTC
TRBD1	TRBV5-5	TRBJ1-5	NA	CASSSSTGTGVQPQHF	TGTGCCAGCAGCTCATCTACCGGGACAGGGGTCCAGCCCCAGCATTTT
TRBD2	TRBV27	TRBJ2-1	few	CASSLWAPGGGAGGEQFF	TGTGCCAGCAGTTTATGGGCCCCCGGCGGGGGGGCGGGTGGGGAGCAGTTCTTC
TRBD1	TRBV18	TRBJ1-2	NA	CASSSGLGQANYGYTF	TGTGCCAGCTCATCGGGTTTGGGACAGGCTAACTATGGCTACACCTTC
NA	TRBV5-4	TRBJ1-2	NA	CASSLEGDLLGYTF	TGTGCCAGCAGCTTGGAGGGGGACCTATTGGGCTACACCTTC
NA	TRBV19	TRBJ1-2	once	CASTVRGQGYTF	TGTGCCAGTACAGTGCGGGGGCAGGGCTACACCTTC
NA	TRBV30	TRBJ1-4	NA	CAWNSGEGAKLFF	TGTGCCTGGAATTCCGGAGAGGGTGCAAAACTGTTTTTT